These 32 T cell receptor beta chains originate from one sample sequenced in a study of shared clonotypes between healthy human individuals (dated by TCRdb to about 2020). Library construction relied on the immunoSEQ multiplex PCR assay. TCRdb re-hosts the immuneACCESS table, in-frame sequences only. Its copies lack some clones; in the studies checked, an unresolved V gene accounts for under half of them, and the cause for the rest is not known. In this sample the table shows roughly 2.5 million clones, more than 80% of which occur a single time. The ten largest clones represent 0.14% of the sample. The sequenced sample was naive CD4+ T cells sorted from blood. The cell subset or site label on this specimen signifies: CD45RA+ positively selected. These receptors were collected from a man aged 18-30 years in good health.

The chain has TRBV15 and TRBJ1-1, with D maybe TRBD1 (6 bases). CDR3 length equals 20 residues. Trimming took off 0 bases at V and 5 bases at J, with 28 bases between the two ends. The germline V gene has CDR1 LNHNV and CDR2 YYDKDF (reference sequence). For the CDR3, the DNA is TGTGCCACCAGCAGAGATAGGGGGATGGCCCTCGGAGAGGGAAAAACTGAAGCTTTCTTT. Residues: CATSRDRGMALGEGKTEAFF.

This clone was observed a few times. CDR3 nucleotide sequence: TGTGCCAGCAGTTTCGACAGAAACAATCAGCCCCAGCATTTT. Amino acids: CASSFDRNNQPQHF. J is TRBJ1-5 and V is TRBV27; weak D call: TRBD1 (5 bases). V shed 3 bases and J shed 3 bases, with 9 bases lying between them. Germline V gene data show CDR1 as MNHEY and CDR2 as SMNVEV (reference sequence). The CDR3 consists of 14 residues.

The DNA for the CDR3 is TGTGCCAGCTCACCCAAGGCGATGAGGGGTAGTAATTGGGAGCAGTACTTC. It is translated as CASSPKAMRGSNWEQYF. The genes are TRBV18 and TRBJ2-7; D possibly matches TRBD1 or TRBD2 (5 bases each). Trimming left V 3 bases short and J 7 bases short, with 25 bases between. The germline V gene encodes CDR1 KGHSH and CDR2 LQKENI. The CDR3 runs to 17 residues.

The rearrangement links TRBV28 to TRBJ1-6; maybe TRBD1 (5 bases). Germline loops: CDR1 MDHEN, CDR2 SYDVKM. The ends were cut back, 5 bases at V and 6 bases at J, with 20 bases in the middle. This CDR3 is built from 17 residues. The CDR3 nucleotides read TGTGCCAGCAGTCGGGACGGAAGAACCCCCGCTAATTCACCCCTCCACTTT. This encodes CASSRDGRTPANSPLHF.

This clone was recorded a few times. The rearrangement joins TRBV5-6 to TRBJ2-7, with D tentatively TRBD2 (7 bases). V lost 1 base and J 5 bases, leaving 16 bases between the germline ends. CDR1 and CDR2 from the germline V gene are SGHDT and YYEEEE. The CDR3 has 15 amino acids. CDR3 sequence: CASSLHGGRLDEQYF. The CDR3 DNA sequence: TGTGCCAGCAGCTTGCACGGGGGGCGCCTGGACGAGCAGTACTTC.

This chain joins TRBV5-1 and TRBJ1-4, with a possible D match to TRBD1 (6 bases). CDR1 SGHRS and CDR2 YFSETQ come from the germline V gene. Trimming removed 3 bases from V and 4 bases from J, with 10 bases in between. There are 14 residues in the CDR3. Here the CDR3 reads CASSSGQSNEKLFF. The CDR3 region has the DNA TGCGCCAGCAGCTCCGGACAGAGTAATGAAAAACTGTTTTTT. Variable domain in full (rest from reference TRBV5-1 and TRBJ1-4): KAGVTQTPRYLIKTRGQQVTLSCSPISGHRSVSWYQQTPGQGLQFLFEYFSETQRNKGNFPGRFSGRQFSNSRSEMNVSTLELGDSALYLCASSSGQSNEKLFFGSGTQLSVL.

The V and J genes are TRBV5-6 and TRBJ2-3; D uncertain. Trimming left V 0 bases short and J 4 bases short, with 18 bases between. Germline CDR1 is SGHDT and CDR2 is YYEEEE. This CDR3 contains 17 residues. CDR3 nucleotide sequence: TGTGCCAGCAGCTTGGAATGGCAGGTCGGATGGGCAGATACGCAGTATTTT. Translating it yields CASSLEWQVGWADTQYF.

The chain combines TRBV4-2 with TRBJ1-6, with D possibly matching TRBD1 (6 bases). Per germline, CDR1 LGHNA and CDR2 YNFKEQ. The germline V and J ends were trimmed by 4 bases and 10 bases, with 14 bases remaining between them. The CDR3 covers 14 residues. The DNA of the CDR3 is TGTGCCAGCAGCCCGGACAGAGGGCTATCACCCCTCCACTTT. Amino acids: CASSPDRGLSPLHF.

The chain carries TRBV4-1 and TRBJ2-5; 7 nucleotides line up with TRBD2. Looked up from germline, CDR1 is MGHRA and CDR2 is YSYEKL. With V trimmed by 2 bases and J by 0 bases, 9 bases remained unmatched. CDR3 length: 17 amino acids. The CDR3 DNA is TGCGCCAGCAGCCAACCGTCCCTGGGGGGGTACCAAGAGACCCAGTACTTC. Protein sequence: CASSQPSLGGYQETQYF.

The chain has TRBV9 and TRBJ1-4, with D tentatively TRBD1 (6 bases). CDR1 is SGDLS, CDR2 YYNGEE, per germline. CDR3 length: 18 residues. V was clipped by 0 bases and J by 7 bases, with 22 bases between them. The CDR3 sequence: CASSVAQPGTLSSEKLFF. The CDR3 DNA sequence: TGTGCCAGCAGCGTAGCTCAACCCGGGACACTATCCAGTGAAAAACTGTTTTTT.

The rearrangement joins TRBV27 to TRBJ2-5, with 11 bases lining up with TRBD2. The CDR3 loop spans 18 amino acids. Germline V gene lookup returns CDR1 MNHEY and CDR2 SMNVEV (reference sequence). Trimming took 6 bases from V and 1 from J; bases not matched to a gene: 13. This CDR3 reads CASSSLRTTSGVQETQYF. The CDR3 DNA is TGTGCCAGCAGCTCTCTTCGGACGACTAGCGGGGTCCAAGAGACCCAGTACTTC.

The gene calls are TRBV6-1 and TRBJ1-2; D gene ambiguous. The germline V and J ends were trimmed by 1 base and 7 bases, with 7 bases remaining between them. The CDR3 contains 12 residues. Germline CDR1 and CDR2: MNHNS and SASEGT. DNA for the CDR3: TGTGCCAGCAGTGAAGAAGTGGGTGGCTACACCTTC. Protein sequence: CASSEEVGGYTF.

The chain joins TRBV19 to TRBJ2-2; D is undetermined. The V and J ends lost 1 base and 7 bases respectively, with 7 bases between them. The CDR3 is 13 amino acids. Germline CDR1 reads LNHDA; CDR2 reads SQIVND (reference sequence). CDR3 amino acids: CASSIGRYGELFF. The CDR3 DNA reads TGTGCCAGTAGTATAGGCAGGTACGGGGAGCTGTTTTTT.

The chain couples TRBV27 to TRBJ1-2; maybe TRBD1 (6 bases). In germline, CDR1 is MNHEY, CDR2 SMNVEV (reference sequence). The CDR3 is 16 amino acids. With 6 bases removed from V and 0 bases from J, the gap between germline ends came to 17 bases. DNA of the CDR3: TGTGCCAGCAGCAAACAGGGAATGGGGTCTAACTATGGCTACACCTTC. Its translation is CASSKQGMGSNYGYTF.

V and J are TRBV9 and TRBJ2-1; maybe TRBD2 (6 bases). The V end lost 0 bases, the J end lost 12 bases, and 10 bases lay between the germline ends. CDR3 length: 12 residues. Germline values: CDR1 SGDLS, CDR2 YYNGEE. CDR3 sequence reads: CASSVETSRQFF. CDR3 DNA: TGTGCCAGCAGCGTAGAAACTAGCAGGCAGTTCTTC.

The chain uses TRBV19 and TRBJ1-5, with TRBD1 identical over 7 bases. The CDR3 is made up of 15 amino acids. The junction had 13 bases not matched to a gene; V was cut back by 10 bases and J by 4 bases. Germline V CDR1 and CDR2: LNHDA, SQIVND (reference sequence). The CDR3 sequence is CATQGVTGINQPQHF. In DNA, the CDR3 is TGTGCCACCCAGGGGGTGACGGGGATTAATCAGCCCCAGCATTTT.

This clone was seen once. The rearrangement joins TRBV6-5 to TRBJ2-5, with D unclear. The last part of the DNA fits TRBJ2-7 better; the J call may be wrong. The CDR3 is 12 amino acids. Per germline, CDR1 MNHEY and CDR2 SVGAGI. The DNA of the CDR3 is TGTGCCAGCAGCCTACGACCGGGCGAGCAGTACTTC. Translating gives CASSLRPGEQYF.

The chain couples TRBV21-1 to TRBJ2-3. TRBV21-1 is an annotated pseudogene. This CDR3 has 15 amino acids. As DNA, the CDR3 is TGTGCCAGCAGCAAAGCTGGGGGGCGCACAGATACGCAGTATTTT. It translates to CASSKAGGRTDTQYF.

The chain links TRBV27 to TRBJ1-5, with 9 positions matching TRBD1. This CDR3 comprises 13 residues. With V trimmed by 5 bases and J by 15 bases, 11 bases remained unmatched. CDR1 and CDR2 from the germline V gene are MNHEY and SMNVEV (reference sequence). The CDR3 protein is CASSPNRQGERHF. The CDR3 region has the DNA TGTGCCAGCAGTCCTAATCGACAGGGGGAACGGCATTTT.

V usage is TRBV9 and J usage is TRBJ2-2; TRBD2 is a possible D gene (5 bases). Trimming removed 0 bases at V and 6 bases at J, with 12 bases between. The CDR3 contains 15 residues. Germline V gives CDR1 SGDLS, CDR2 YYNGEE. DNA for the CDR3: TGTGCCAGCAGCGTAGGGGGAGTGAATGCCGGGGAGCTGTTTTTT. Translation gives CASSVGGVNAGELFF.

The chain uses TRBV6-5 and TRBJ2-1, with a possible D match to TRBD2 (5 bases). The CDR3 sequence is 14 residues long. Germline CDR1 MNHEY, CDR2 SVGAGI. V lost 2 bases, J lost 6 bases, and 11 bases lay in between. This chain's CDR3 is CASSYLTSSNEQFF. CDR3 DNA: TGTGCCAGCAGTTACCTCACTAGTTCCAATGAGCAGTTCTTC.

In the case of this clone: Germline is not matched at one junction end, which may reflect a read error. The CDR3 is CASSLVAGGGRFIF. The CDR3 DNA reads as TGTGCCAGCAGCTTGGTCGCGGGGGGCGGTAGGTTTATCTTT. This chain joins TRBV7-9 and TRBJ1-1, with D perhaps TRBD1 (6 bases). The CDR3 covers 14 residues. Germline V gene sequence: CDR1 SEHNR, CDR2 FQNEAQ (reference sequence).

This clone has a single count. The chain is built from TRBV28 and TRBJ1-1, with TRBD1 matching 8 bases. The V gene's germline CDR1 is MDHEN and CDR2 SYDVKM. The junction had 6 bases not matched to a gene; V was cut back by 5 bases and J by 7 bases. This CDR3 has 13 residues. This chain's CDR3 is CASSRQGRGEAFF. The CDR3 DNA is TGTGCCAGCAGTCGACAGGGGCGGGGTGAAGCTTTCTTT.

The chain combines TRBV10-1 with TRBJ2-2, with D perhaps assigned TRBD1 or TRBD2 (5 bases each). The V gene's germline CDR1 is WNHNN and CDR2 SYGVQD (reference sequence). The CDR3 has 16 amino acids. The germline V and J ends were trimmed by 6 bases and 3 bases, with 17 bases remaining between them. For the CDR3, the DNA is TGCGCCAGCAGCCCCGAGGGACGGACGGACACCGGGGAGCTGTTTTTT. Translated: CASSPEGRTDTGELFF.

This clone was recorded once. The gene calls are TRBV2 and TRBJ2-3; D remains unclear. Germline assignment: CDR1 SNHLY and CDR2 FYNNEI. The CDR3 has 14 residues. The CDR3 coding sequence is TGTGCACTGTGCCAAAAACGGGGCACAGATACGCAGTATTTT. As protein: CALCQKRGTDTQYF.

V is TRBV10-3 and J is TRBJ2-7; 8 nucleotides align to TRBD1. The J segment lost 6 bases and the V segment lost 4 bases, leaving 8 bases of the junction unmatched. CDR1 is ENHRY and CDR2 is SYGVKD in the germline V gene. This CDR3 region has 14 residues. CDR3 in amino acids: CAISVDRGRFEQYF. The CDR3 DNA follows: TGTGCCATCAGTGTTGACAGGGGACGATTCGAGCAGTACTTC.

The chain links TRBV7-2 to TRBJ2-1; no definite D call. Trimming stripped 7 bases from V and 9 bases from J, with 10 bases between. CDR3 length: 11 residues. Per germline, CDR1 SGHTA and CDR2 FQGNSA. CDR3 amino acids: CASTPVGEQFF. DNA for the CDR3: TGTGCCAGCACCCCGGTCGGTGAGCAGTTCTTC.

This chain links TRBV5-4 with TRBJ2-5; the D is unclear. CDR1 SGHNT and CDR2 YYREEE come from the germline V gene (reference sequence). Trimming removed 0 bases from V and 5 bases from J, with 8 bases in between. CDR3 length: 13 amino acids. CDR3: CASSLDGVETQYF. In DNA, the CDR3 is TGTGCCAGCAGCTTGGACGGAGTGGAGACCCAGTACTTC.

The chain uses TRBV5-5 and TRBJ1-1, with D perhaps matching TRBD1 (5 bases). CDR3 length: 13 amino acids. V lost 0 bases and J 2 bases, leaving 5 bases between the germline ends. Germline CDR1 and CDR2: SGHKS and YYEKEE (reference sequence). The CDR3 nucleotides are TGTGCCAGCAGCTTGGGGGACAACACTGAAGCTTTCTTT. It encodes CASSLGDNTEAFF.

The chain's CDR3 is CASSEARGYAEQYF. CDR3 coding DNA: TGCGCCAGCAGTGAAGCCAGGGGATATGCCGAGCAGTACTTC. This chain connects TRBV10-1 to TRBJ2-7, with D possibly matching TRBD1 (6 bases). Germline V CDR1 and CDR2: WNHNN, SYGVQD (reference sequence). The CDR3 is 14 residues long. Trimming cost V 3 bases and J 6 bases, with 15 bases left between them.

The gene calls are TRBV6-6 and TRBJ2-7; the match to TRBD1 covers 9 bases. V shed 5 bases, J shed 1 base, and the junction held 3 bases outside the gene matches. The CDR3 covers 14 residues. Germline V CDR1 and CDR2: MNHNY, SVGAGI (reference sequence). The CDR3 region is CASSRGQGSYEQYF. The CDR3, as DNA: TGTGCCAGCAGTAGGGGACAGGGATCCTACGAGCAGTACTTC.

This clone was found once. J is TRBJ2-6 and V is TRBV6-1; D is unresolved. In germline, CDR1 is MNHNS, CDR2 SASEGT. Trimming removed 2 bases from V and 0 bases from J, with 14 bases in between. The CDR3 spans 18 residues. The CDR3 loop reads CASSEQPVTSSGANVLTF. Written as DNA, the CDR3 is TGTGCCAGCAGTGAACAGCCAGTGACATCCTCTGGGGCCAACGTCCTGACTTTC.